The rows below give T cell receptor beta chains drawn from one sample of a study of T cell changes during pregnancy in multiple sclerosis. Profiling relied on immunoSEQ multiplex PCR, and the TCRdb table lists in-frame clones only, not all of them. Of roughly 18,000 clones detected, about 87% appear once; the ten largest clones hold 4.5% to 7%. The sample here was CD8+ T cells from peripheral blood mononuclear cells, taken after pregnancy. The source is a female donor in good health, enrolled as a control in a pregnancy study. Each CDR3 is given with its conserved first and last residue. The D gene is left open where the match is weak. Not all rows give a size; the values are once, few, many and, for expanded clones, a class.

>TRBV15|15|.|TRBJ2-5|.
TGTGCCACCAGCAGAGATTTCGGATTCCTCGGGGAGCAGTACTTC
CATSRDFGFLGEQYF
>TRBV27|14|.|TRBJ1-5|.
TGTGCCAGCAGTTTAGGGCGAAGTAATCAGCCCCAGCATTTT
CASSLGRSNQPQHF
>TRBV6-1|16|.|TRBJ2-3|TRBD1
TGTGCCAGCAGTGAAGGGACAGGGCCTAGGGCAGATACGCAGTATTTT
CASSEGTGPRADTQYF
>TRBV7-8|15|.|TRBJ2-1|TRBD2
TGTGCCAGCAGCTTATTCGCTAGCGGGGGTGGTGAGCAGTTCTTC
CASSLFASGGGEQFF
>TRBV27|14|.|TRBJ2-7|.
TGTGCCAGCAGTTTACAGGGCAGCTCCTACGAGCAGTACTTC
CASSLQGSSYEQYF
>TRBV1|14|.|TRBJ1-5|.
TGCACCAGGAACCGGGACAGGGTTAATCAGCCCCAGCATTTT
CTRNRDRVNQPQHF
>TRBV30|15|.|TRBJ1-6|.
TGTGCCTGGAGGCCCGGGACATTCAAAAATTCACCCCTCCACTTT
CAWRPGTFKNSPLHF
>TRBV30|12|.|TRBJ1-2|.
TGTGCCTGGAGTCTCTCAGGGGAGGGCTACACCTTC
CAWSLSGEGYTF
>TRBV6-5|14|.|TRBJ1-1|TRBD1
TGTGCCAGCAGTACACAGGGGGGGCGGACTGAAGCTTTCTTT
CASSTQGGRTEAFF
>TRBV14|15|.|TRBJ2-7|TRBD1
TGTGCCAGCAGCCCGAGGGACAGGGCGTACCACGAGCAGTACTTC
CASSPRDRAYHEQYF
>TRBV19|18|.|TRBJ1-2|TRBD1
TGTGCCAGTAGTCCAGATACCGGGGACAGGGGGCGCATCTATGGCTACACCTTC
CASSPDTGDRGRIYGYTF
>TRBV5-6|15|.|TRBJ1-1|.
TGTGCCAGCAGCTTGGTGTACAGGATGAACACTGAAGCTTTCTTT
CASSLVYRMNTEAFF
>TRBV4-3|14|.|TRBJ1-5|.
TGCGCCAGCAGCCAAGACAGGGTCGGTCAGCCCCAGCATTTT
CASSQDRVGQPQHF
>TRBV7-9|12|.|TRBJ2-7|.
TGTGCCAGCAGCACAGTTACCTACGAGCAGTACTTC
CASSTVTYEQYF
>TRBV5-1|14|.|TRBJ2-3|.
TGCGCCAGCAGCTACGAGCGGTTCACAGATACGCAGTATTTT
CASSYERFTDTQYF
>TRBV9|16|.|TRBJ2-7|TRBD2
TGTGCCAGCAGCGAATCCACTAGCGGGACAGACTACGAGCAGTACTTC
CASSESTSGTDYEQYF
>TRBV27|12|.|TRBJ1-1|.
TGTGCCAGCAGCCGAGGGGGGGCTGTAGCTTTCTTT
CASSRGGAVAFF
>TRBV21-1|15|.|TRBJ2-3|.
TGTGCCAGCAGCATACCATGGCTCAGCACAGATACGCAGTATTTT
CASSIPWLSTDTQYF
>TRBV11-2|13|once|TRBJ2-7|.
TGTGCCAGCAGCACAGGAAACTCCTACGAGCAGTACTTC
CASSTGNSYEQYF
>TRBV19|17|.|TRBJ1-1|TRBD1
TGTGCCAGTAGTATACCAAGAACGGGACAGATGAACACTGAAGCTTTCTTT
CASSIPRTGQMNTEAFF
>TRBV27|13|.|TRBJ1-2|.
TGTGCCAGCAGGCCCGGGGCTAACTATGGCTACACCTTC
CASRPGANYGYTF
>TRBV14|15|.|TRBJ2-7|TRBD1
TGTGCCAGCAGCCAGGACGGGACAGGGTACTACGAGCAGTACTTC
CASSQDGTGYYEQYF
>TRBV4-3|17|once|TRBJ2-3|TRBD2
TGCGCCAGCAGCCAAGAGCTCGGGCGGGGGACCACAGATACGCAGTATTTT
CASSQELGRGTTDTQYF
>TRBV2|15|.|TRBJ2-1|TRBD1
TGTGCCAGCGCTTTTGGGACAGTCAGCTACAATGAGCAGTTCTTC
CASAFGTVSYNEQFF
>TRBV27|14|.|TRBJ1-6|.
TGTGCCAGCAGCCCCCTTGAGATGAGTTCACCCCTCCACTTT
CASSPLEMSSPLHF
>TRBV30|14|.|TRBJ2-1|.
TGTGCCTGGAGTTTAGGGGTGGCGTACAATGAGCAGTTCTTC
CAWSLGVAYNEQFF
>TRBV12-1|14|.|TRBJ1-1|.
TGTGCCAGCAGCTTAGTTCCGGGACAGACCGAAGCTTTCTTT
CASSLVPGQTEAFF
>TRBV27|14|.|TRBJ1-2|TRBD1
TGTGCCAGCAGTCCATCGGGACAGCTCTATGGCTACACCTTC
CASSPSGQLYGYTF